This T cell receptor beta chain derives from a study of blood T cell repertoires in COVID-19. The table came from immunoSEQ multiplex PCR; TCRdb's copy has only in-frame clones and leaves some out. The sample yields more than 75,000 clones, 65% to 90% seen once. The CDR3 has 14 amino acids. From germline, CDR1 is LNHNV and CDR2 YYDKDF (reference sequence). Regarding this clone: Its ends do not fully match the called genes, so a read error is possible.

This receptor was obtained from an elderly woman with active or convalescent COVID-19. The chain recombines TRBV15 with TRBJ2-7; tentatively, D is TRBD2 (6 bases). Sequenced sample: peripheral blood. In DNA, the CDR3 is TGTGCCACCAGCGGAGAGGGAGGTGGCTACGAGCAGTACTTC. Its protein product is CATSGEGGGYEQYF.